This T cell receptor (beta chain) emerged from a study of T cell repertoires in cytomegalovirus infection. Turning to the study itself: Based on public TCR beta signatures, there were indications of CMV infection and of a matching HLA type. Study-level findings and limits: Clonotypes of TCR beta that were HLA-C-restricted and CMV-specific dominated the ex vivo response.

This clonotype was seen a handful of times. Its antigen is undetermined. The CDR3 runs 15 residues. Trimming removed 7 bases at V and 0 bases at J, with 13 bases between. TCRdb re-called the reads with MiXCR, one entry per CDR3 protein. The repertoire holds hundreds of thousands of distinct CDR3 sequences, with 33% as singletons. This material consisted of cultured PBMCs, taken from culture after CMV antigen stimulation. This receptor was identified in a human donor in good health (CMV status not recorded). Some clones in this sample may be carry-over from other donors' samples. V usage is TRBV12-3 or TRBV12-4 and J usage is TRBJ2-1; D remains ambiguous. In DNA, the CDR3 is TGTGCCAGCACCATGGGGTTTAGCTCCTACAATGAGCAGTTCTTC. As protein: CASTMGFSSYNEQFF.